This TCR beta chain comes out of a study of blood T cell repertoires in COVID-19. In the study overall: Whether acute or convalescent, the COVID-19 samples came from the United States, Italy and Spain. Nucleic acid was either cDNA or gDNA, and it came from T cells, B-cell-depleted T cells, or PBMCs.

CDR1 and CDR2 (germline): SNHLY, FYNNEI. The trim removed 5 bases at V and 3 bases at J, leaving 5 bases unmatched. This CDR3 has 14 amino acids. The authors' processing: Estimated nucleated cell counts came from reference gene primer amplification. Generated by immunoSEQ multiplex PCR, the TCRdb table keeps only in-frame clones and is missing some. From that table come the V and J calls and clone size; the DNA was used to work out D and trimming. The sample lists 210,000 or so clones, 80% to 90% seen once, with about 3.5% in the top ten. Exposed volunteers were people who met a COVID-19 case within 2 weeks before study entry.

The TCR sequence derives from a woman in her thirties who had been exposed to COVID-19. The sample comprised PBMCs or T cells enriched from blood (not recorded which). The chain couples TRBV2 to TRBJ2-5; 8 positions match TRBD2. The DNA of the CDR3 is TGTGCCAGCAGTCAAGGACTAGCTGAAGAGACCCAGTACTTC. This sequence encodes CASSQGLAEETQYF.